This T cell receptor (beta chain) was recovered during a study of T cell repertoires in cytomegalovirus infection (dated by TCRdb to 2018 to 2020). For context, the study as a whole: Donor HLA type was relevant to the analysis, because carriage of CMV infection together with the matching HLA type was indicated by public TCR beta signatures.

This clonotype was observed at least ten times. The specificity of this receptor is unknown. Base qualities are not recorded, but no much larger clone differs from it by a single base. As encoded in the germline V gene (reference sequence), CDR1 is SEHNR while CDR2 is FQNEAQ. Including the terminal cysteine and phenylalanine, the CDR3 comprises 14 residues. Only the CDR3 region is kept as DNA, spanning 42 bases read in frame from base 1. V is pared back by 1 base and J by 5 bases, with 9 bases lying between the germline termini. Sequencing was carried out with an Illumina HiSeq 1500. TCRdb ran its own pipeline on the public reads, namely fastp trimming at Q25 and MiXCR clone calling, and kept in-frame beta chains. Identical CDR3 protein sequences are pooled into one entry, listed with their most common genes and DNA. Counted in this sample were over 150,000 distinct CDR3 sequences; about a sixth of them appeared once. Jointly, the top ten make up almost 25% of the sample.

The study at large found these results: Cumulative frequency of public TCR beta family members discriminated carriers of CMV infection plus the relevant HLA type in this cohort and an independent approximately 400-donor cohort. The ex vivo response was dominated by HLA-C-restricted CMV-specific TCR beta clonotypes, and the single most frequent clonotype in two of eight donors was supplied by these HLA-C-restricted clonotypes.

The origin of this receptor is a human donor in good health (CMV status not recorded). Some clones in this sample may be carry-over from other donors' samples. The specimen was CD8+ T cells from PBMCs. The chain was built from TRBV7-9 and TRBJ1-5; possibly the D gene is TRBD1, per 5 matching bases. The nucleotide sequence reads TGTGCCAGCAGCTTAGGAGGGGCCGATCAGCCCCAGCATTTT. Its protein reads: CASSLGGADQPQHF.